Reported below is one T cell receptor (beta chain). Data came from immunoSEQ multiplex PCR; TCRdb stores just in-frame clones and leaves some out. The sample records a few hundred thousand clones, 80% to 95% being singletons. The data were taken from a study of blood T cell repertoires in COVID-19. The trim removed 3 bases at V and 2 bases at J, leaving 6 bases unmatched. Germline lookup yields CDR1 LGHNA and CDR2 YSLEER. The CDR3 extends over 15 amino acids. This sequence was found in a person aged 18 to 30 with COVID-19, enrolled during active disease. V and J are TRBV4-3 and TRBJ1-2, with 7 bases lining up with TRBD1. Sequencing used peripheral blood. CDR3 sequence (DNA): TGCGCCAGCAGCCATGGCCAACAGGGGAACTATGGCTACACCTTC. Its translation is CASSHGQQGNYGYTF.